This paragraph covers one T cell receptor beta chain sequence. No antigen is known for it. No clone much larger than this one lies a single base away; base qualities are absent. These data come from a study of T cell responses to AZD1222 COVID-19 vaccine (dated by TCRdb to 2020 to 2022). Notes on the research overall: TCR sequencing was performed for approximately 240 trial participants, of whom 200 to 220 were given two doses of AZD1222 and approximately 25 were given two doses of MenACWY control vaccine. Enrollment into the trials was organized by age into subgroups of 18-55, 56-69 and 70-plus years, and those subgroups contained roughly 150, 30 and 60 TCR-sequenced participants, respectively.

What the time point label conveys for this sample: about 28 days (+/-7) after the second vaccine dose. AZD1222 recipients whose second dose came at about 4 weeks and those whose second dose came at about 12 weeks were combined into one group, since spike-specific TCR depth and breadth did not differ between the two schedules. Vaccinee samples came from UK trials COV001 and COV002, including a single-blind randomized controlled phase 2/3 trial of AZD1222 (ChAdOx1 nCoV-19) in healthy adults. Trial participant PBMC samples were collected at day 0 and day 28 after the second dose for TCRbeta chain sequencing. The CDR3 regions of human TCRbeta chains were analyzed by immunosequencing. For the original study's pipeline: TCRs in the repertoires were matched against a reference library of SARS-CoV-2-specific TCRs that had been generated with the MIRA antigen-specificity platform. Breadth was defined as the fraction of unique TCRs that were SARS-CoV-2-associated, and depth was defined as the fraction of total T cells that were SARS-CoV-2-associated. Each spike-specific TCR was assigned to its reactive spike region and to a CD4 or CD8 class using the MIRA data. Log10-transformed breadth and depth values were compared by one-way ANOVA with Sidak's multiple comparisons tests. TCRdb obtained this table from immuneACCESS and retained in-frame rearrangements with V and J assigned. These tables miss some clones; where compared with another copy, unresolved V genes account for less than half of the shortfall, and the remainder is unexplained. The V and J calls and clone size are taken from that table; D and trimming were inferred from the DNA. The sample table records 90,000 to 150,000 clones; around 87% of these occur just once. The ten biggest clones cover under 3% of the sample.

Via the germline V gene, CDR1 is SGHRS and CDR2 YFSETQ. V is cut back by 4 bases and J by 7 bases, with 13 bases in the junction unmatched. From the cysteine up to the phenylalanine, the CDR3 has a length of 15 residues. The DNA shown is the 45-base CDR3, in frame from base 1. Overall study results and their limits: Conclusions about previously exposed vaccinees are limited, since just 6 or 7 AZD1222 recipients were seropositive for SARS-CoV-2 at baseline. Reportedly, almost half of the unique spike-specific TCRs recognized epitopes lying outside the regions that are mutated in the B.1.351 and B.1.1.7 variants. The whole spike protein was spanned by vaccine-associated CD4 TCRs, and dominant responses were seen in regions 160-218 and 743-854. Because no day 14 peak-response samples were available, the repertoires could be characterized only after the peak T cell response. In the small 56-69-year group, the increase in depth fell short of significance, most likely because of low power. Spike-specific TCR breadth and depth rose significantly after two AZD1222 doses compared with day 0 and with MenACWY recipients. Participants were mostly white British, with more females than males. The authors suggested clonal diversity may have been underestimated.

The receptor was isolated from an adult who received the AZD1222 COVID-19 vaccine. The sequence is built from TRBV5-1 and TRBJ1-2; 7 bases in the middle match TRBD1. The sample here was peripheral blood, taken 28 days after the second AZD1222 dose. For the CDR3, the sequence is CASSIGDRERGGYTF. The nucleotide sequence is TGCGCCAGCAGCATAGGCGACAGGGAGAGGGGTGGCTACACCTTC.